The rows below give T cell receptor beta chains drawn from one sample of a study of siplizumab effects on memory and regulatory T cells. Using immunoSEQ multiplex PCR, the repertoire was profiled, and TCRdb retains in-frame clones only, with some absent. In the table there are about 69,000 clones, approximately 88% of which are singletons. Sequencing was carried out using Tregs sorted from blood. These receptor sequences come from a human donor in good health. CDR3s include the opening cysteine and the closing phenylalanine or tryptophan. D genes are given only for firm matches. Size is stated for part of the rows, as once, few or many counts, or as a class when the clone is expanded.

length,V,J,size,D,DNA,CDR3
14,TRBV25-1,TRBJ1-5,.,.,TGTGCCAGCAGTGGAAAAAGGGGCAATCAGCCCCAGCATTTT,CASSGKRGNQPQHF
15,TRBV10-1,TRBJ2-2,.,.,TGCGCCTTATATGGGCACCTCGCGAACACCGGGGAGCTGTTTTTT,CALYGHLANTGELFF
15,TRBV18,TRBJ2-7,.,TRBD2,TGTGCCAGCTCACAAAGAGCTAGCGGGAGCAACGAGCAGTACTTC,CASSQRASGSNEQYF
10,TRBV19,TRBJ1-4,.,.,TGTGCCAGTAGATCTGAAAAACTGTTTTTT,CASRSEKLFF
16,TRBV5-6,TRBJ2-2,.,.,TGTGCCAGCAGCTTCATGTTAACGGGCCGCACCGGGGAGCTGTTTTTT,CASSFMLTGRTGELFF
17,TRBV7-9,TRBJ2-3,.,TRBD2,TGTGCCAGCAGCTGGTGGGGACTAGCGGGCCCCAGGGTGGCGCAGTATTTT,CASSWWGLAGPRVAQYF
14,TRBV14,TRBJ2-1,once,.,TGTGCCAGCAGCTCTCAGTTAGTATCTGGTGAGCAGTTCTTC,CASSSQLVSGEQFF
18,TRBV7-9,TRBJ2-3,.,TRBD2,TGTGCCAGCAGCTTCGCCGGGACTAGCGGAGTTTACACAGATACGCAGTATTTT,CASSFAGTSGVYTDTQYF
15,TRBV7-6,TRBJ1-2,few,.,TGTGCCAGCAGCTCAACTTCGACAGGTTCGGCTGGCTACACCTTC,CASSSTSTGSAGYTF
14,TRBV7-9,TRBJ2-1,.,.,TGTGCCAGCAGCTTAACCTCCGCTTACAATGAGCAGTTCTTC,CASSLTSAYNEQFF
15,TRBV18,TRBJ2-7,once,TRBD2,TGTGCCAGCTCACCAGGGGCTAGCGGGAGATACGAGCAGTACTTC,CASSPGASGRYEQYF
17,TRBV27,TRBJ2-7,.,.,TGTGCCAGCAGTTTATTGGGGACTCCATCCCCATCCTACGAGCAGTACTTC,CASSLLGTPSPSYEQYF
18,TRBV28,TRBJ2-7,.,TRBD2,TGTGCCAGCAGTTTACCAAGGACTAGCGGGAGGGCCCGATACGAGCAGTACTTC,CASSLPRTSGRARYEQYF
13,TRBV27,TRBJ2-7,.,.,TGTGCCAGTCGACGTAGCGCCTCCTACGAGCAGTACTTC,CASRRSASYEQYF
15,TRBV19,TRBJ2-7,.,TRBD2,TGTGCCAGTAGTTCCGGGACTAGCGGGAACTACGAGCAGTACTTC,CASSSGTSGNYEQYF
16,TRBV5-1,TRBJ2-1,.,.,TGCGCCAGCAGCTTGGACGGAGGGAACTCCTACAATGAGCAGTTCTTC,CASSLDGGNSYNEQFF
14,TRBV5-1,TRBJ2-7,.,TRBD2,TGCGCCAGCAGCTTACTAGCGGGGCCCTACGAGCAGTACTTC,CASSLLAGPYEQYF
11,TRBV20-1,TRBJ1-3,.,.,TGCAGTGCTAGAGGGGGAGACACCATATATTTT,CSARGGDTIYF
16,TRBV5-1,TRBJ2-1,.,TRBD1,TGCGCCAGCACCCGACAGGGGACCACAAAATACAATGAGCAGTTCTTC,CASTRQGTTKYNEQFF
13,TRBV5-6,TRBJ1-1,.,.,TGTGCCAGCAGCATCCTTATGAACACTGAAGCTTTCTTT,CASSILMNTEAFF